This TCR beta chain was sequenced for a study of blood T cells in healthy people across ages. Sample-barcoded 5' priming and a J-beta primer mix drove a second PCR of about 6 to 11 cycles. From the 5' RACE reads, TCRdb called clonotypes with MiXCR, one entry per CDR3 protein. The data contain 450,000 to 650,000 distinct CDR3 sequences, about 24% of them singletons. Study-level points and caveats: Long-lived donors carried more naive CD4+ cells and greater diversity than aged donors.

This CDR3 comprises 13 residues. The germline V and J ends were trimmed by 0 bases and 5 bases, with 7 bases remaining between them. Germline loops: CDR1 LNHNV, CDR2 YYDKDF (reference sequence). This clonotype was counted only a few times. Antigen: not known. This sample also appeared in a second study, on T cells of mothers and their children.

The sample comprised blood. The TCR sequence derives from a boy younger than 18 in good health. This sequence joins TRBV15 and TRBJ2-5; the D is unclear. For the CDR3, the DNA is TGTGCCACCAGCAGAGATCTATTTGAGACCCAGTACTTC. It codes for CATSRDLFETQYF.